The T cell receptor beta chain described here comes from a study of T cells in localized non-small cell lung cancer. V was trimmed by 4 bases and J by 3 bases, leaving 11 bases between them. The CDR3 totals 14 residues. The V gene's germline CDR1 is MNHEY and CDR2 SMNVEV (reference sequence). Whole-study findings and limits: Elevated blood T cell density was associated with longer overall survival. Heterogeneity within the tumor remains possible, as just one region underwent sequencing. Adjacent lung held a median approximately 50 of the top 100 tumor clones. The greatest T cell clonality was found in uninvolved adjacent lung (higher than in tumor).

Only in-frame clones appear in the TCRdb table, and some are missing; sequencing was by immunoSEQ multiplex PCR. The sample consists of about 13,000 clones, approximately 86% of them appearing once. Concerning this clone: Its cognate antigen is unknown. This sample also contains other DNA sequences that code for the same CDR3.

The chain couples TRBV27 to TRBJ2-3, with D perhaps matching TRBD1 (5 bases). The sequence was obtained from an older male donor with stage III lung adenocarcinoma. The sequenced sample was peripheral blood, obtained before any cancer treatment. In DNA, the CDR3 is TGTGCCAGCAGTTGGCAGGGTTTTACAGATACGCAGTATTTT. Its translation: CASSWQGFTDTQYF.